This T cell receptor (beta chain) was profiled in a study of CD8 T cells in ankylosing spondylitis (dated by TCRdb to between 2016 and 2019). For the study in its entirety: To find TCR variants linked to disease, the study profiled T cell receptor beta repertoires in ankylosing spondylitis patients and healthy donors. The full study cohort comprised 25 ankylosing spondylitis patients and about a hundred healthy donors. Peripheral blood was sampled, and synovial fluid was additionally collected from ankylosing spondylitis patients.

Study-wide conclusions, independent of this receptor: The disease-linked clones had a CD8+ phenotype and were found at relatively low frequencies in peripheral blood. Some TCR beta motif variants had previously been reported in synovial fluid and blood of reactive arthritis patients, which suggested common disease-initiation mechanisms. A TCR beta motif of roughly 8 highly homologous amino acid variants appeared characteristic of blood from ankylosing spondylitis patients. Significant enrichment of the disease-linked clones was reported in matched synovial fluid samples from ankylosing spondylitis patients.

Via the germline V gene, CDR1 is MNHEY and CDR2 SVGAGI. V is clipped by 10 bases and J by 4 bases, and the sequence between their germline boundaries is 7 bases long. The CDR3 contains 11 residues, cysteine and phenylalanine counted. Only the CDR3 part of the read is kept: 33 bases, read in frame from the first base. This clonotype was found a few times. The specificity of this receptor is unknown. Base-call qualities are not available, and no considerably larger clone is one nucleotide away. TCRdb lists the instrument as Illumina HiSeq 2500. Quantitative 5'-RACE with molecular barcodes was the method used to prepare the TCR beta libraries. Regarding the original processing steps: A new computational method, built on a probabilistic model of VDJ rearrangement, was used to identify disease-linked TCR variants. TCRdb reanalyzed the raw reads on its own, using fastp at Q25 for trimming and MiXCR for clone calling, and kept in-frame beta chains. Rows are combined by CDR3 protein, so each entry shows the most common genes and DNA. TCRdb, not the authors, supplied the V and J calls. The sample table lists about 750,000 distinct CDR3 sequences, around a fifth of them with a count of one. Jointly, the top ten make up around 19% of the sample.

Rearrangement joined TRBV6-5 to TRBJ2-2, with an unclear D gene assignment. This receptor was identified in a male donor with ankylosing spondylitis. Sequenced input: blood, either unsorted or a sorted T cell fraction (not recorded which). Here is the DNA: TGTGCCACCCGGACCACCGGGGAGCTGTTTTTT. Its amino acids are CATRTTGELFF.